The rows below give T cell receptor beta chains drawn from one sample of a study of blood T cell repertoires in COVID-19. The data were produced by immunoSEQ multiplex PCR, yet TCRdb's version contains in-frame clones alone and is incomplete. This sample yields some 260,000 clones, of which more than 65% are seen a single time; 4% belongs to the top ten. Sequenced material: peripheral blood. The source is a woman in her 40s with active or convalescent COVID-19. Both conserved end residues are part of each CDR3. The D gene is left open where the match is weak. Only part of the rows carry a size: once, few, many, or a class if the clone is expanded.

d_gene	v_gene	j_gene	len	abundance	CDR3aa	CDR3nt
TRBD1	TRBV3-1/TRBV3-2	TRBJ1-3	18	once	CASSQFSFTGGGGNTIYF	TGTGCCAGCAGCCAGTTTTCGTTCACAGGGGGGGGTGGAAACACCATATATTTT
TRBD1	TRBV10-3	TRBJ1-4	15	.	CAISEPTGLNEKLFF	TGTGCCATCAGTGAGCCGACAGGGCTTAATGAAAAACTGTTTTTT
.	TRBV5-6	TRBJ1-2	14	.	CASSLATRAGGYTF	TGTGCCAGCAGCTTGGCCACCAGGGCCGGTGGCTACACCTTC
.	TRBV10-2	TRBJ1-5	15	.	CASSLERTPNQPQHF	TGCGCCAGCAGCTTAGAAAGGACACCCAATCAGCCCCAGCATTTT
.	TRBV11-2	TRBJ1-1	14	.	CASSLARGDTEAFF	TGTGCCAGCAGCTTAGCCCGGGGGGACACTGAAGCTTTCTTT
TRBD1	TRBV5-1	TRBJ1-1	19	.	CASSLRTSGTGMGTSEAFF	TGCGCCAGCAGCTTGCGTACCTCCGGGACAGGGATGGGGACCTCTGAAGCTTTCTTT
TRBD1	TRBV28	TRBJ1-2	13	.	CASRGQPNYGYTF	TGTGCCAGCAGGGGACAGCCTAACTATGGCTACACCTTC
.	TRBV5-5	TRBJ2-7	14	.	CASSLVRPPYEQYF	TGTGCCAGCAGCTTGGTCAGGCCCCCCTACGAGCAGTACTTC
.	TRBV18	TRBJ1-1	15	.	CASSPSQGSNTEAFF	TGTGCCAGCTCACCATCACAGGGATCGAACACTGAAGCTTTCTTT
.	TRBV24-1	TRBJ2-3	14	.	CATSDPGSLDTQYF	TGTGCCACCAGTGATCCGGGGTCGCTAGATACGCAGTATTTT
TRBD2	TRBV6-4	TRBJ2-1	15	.	CASSAAGGTYNEQFF	TGTGCCAGCAGTGCAGCGGGGGGAACCTACAATGAGCAGTTCTTC
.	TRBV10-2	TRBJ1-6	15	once	CASTSQGADNSPLHF	TGCGCCAGCACTTCTCAAGGGGCGGATAATTCACCCCTCCACTTT
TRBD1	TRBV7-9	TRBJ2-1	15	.	CASSRDRSSYNEQFF	TGTGCCAGCAGCCGGGACAGATCGTCTTACAATGAGCAGTTCTTC
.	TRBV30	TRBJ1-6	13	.	CAWWDKDGSPLHF	TGTGCCTGGTGGGACAAAGATGGTTCACCCCTCCACTTT
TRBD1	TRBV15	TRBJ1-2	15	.	CATSRGGTGGVGYTF	TGTGCCACCAGCAGAGGGGGGACAGGGGGCGTTGGCTACACCTTC
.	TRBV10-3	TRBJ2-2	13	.	CAIRGSATGELFF	TGTGCCATCAGGGGCTCCGCGACCGGGGAGCTGTTTTTT
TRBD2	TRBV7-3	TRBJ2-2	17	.	CASSLKSRGVNTGELFF	TGTGCCAGCAGCTTAAAATCTCGGGGGGTCAACACCGGGGAGCTGTTTTTT
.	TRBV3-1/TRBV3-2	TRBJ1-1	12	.	CASSQQRAEAFF	TGTGCCAGCAGCCAGCAGAGGGCTGAAGCTTTCTTT
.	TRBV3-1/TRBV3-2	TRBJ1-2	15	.	CASSQDAGGGYGYTF	TGTGCCAGCAGCCAAGATGCGGGGGGCGGCTATGGCTACACCTTC
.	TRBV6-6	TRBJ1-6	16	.	CASRHPGMEDNSPLHF	TGTGCCAGCAGGCACCCCGGGATGGAAGATAATTCACCCCTCCACTTT
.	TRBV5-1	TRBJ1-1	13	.	CASSLQGWSEAFF	TGCGCCAGCAGCTTGCAGGGGTGGTCTGAAGCTTTCTTT
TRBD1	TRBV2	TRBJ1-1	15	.	CASSDWDRGSTEAFF	TGTGCCAGCAGTGATTGGGACAGGGGAAGCACTGAAGCTTTCTTT
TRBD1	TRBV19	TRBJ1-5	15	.	CASRTNDRGRQPQHF	TGTGCCAGTAGGACCAATGACAGGGGGCGTCAGCCCCAGCATTTT
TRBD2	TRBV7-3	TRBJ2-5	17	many	CASSFYTGTSGKETQYF	TGTGCCAGCAGCTTTTACACCGGGACTAGCGGAAAAGAGACCCAGTACTTC
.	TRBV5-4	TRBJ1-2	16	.	CASSLLGSRSNYGYTF	TGTGCCAGCAGCTTGTTGGGGAGTAGGTCTAACTATGGCTACACCTTC
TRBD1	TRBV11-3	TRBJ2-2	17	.	CASSPRIDTGEGGELFF	TGTGCCAGCAGCCCACGAATAGACACAGGGGAAGGCGGGGAGCTGTTTTTT
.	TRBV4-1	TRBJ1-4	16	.	CASSPLSGRQNEKLFF	TGCGCCAGCAGCCCGCTATCAGGGAGGCAGAATGAAAAACTGTTTTTT
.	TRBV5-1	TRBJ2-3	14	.	CASSLTGYSVTQYF	TGCGCCAGCAGCTTGACCGGGTATAGTGTTACGCAGTATTTT
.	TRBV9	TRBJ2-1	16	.	CASSPRAGGTYNEQFF	TGTGCCAGCAGCCCCCGGGCAGGGGGGACCTACAATGAGCAGTTCTTC
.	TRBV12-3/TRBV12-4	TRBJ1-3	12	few	CASSLRGNTIYF	TGTGCCAGCAGTTTGAGAGGAAACACCATATATTTT
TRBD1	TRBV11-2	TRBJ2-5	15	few	CASSYERQGEETQYF	TGTGCCAGCAGCTATGAGCGACAGGGCGAAGAGACCCAGTACTTC
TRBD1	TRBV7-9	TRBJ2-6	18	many	CASSLKGTDRTGANVLTF	TGTGCCAGCAGCTTAAAAGGGACAGACCGCACTGGGGCCAACGTCCTGACTTTC
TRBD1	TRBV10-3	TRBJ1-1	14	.	CAIRGQGPNTEAFF	TGTGCCATCAGGGGACAGGGCCCGAACACTGAAGCTTTCTTT
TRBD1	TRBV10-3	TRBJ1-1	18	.	CAISERGLWGQGRTEAFF	TGTGCCATCAGTGAGAGAGGTCTATGGGGACAGGGGAGAACTGAAGCTTTCTTT
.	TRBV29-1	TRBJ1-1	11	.	CSVPGGTEAFF	TGCAGCGTTCCCGGGGGCACTGAAGCTTTCTTT
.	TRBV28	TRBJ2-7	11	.	CASSPHYEQYF	TGTGCCAGCAGTCCCCACTACGAGCAGTACTTC
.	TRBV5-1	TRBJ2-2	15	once	CASSLKWPNTGELFF	TGCGCCAGCAGCTTGAAGTGGCCGAACACCGGGGAGCTGTTTTTT
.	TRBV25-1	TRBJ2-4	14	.	CASSEQTSGGIQYF	TGTGCCAGCAGTGAACAGACCTCCGGCGGCATTCAGTACTTC
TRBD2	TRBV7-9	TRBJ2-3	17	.	CASSLATRGDGGNTQYF	TGTGCCAGCAGCTTAGCGACGCGGGGGGATGGAGGGAATACGCAGTATTTT
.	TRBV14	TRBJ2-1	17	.	CASSQRTQSYSYNEQFF	TGTGCCAGCAGCCAGCGCACACAGAGTTACTCCTACAATGAGCAGTTCTTC
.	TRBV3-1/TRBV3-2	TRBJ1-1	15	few	CASSPRDKLNTEAFF	TGTGCCAGCAGCCCCAGGGACAAGTTAAACACTGAAGCTTTCTTT
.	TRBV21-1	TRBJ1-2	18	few	CASSNATTYRGGNYGYTF	TGTGCCAGCAGCAATGCGACTACCTACAGGGGGGGTAACTATGGCTACACCTTC
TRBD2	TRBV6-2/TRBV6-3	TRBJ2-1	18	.	CASSPEVGSGGLYNEQFF	TGTGCCAGCAGCCCTGAAGTCGGTAGCGGGGGGCTCTACAATGAGCAGTTCTTC
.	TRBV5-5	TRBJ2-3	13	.	CASSLQGPDTQYF	TGTGCCAGCAGCCTCCAGGGGCCAGATACGCAGTATTTT
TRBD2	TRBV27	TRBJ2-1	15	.	CASSLSSGLKNEQFF	TGTGCCAGCAGTTTGTCTAGCGGATTAAAAAATGAGCAGTTCTTC
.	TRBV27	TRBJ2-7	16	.	CASSVRGWGHSYEQYF	TGTGCCAGCAGTGTCAGGGGTTGGGGGCACTCCTACGAGCAGTACTTC
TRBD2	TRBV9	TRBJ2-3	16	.	CASSVGTSGATDTQYF	TGTGCCAGCAGCGTAGGGACTAGCGGGGCAACAGATACGCAGTATTTT
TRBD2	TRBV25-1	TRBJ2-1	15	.	CASSAPGLAYNEQFF	TGTGCCAGCAGTGCACCGGGACTAGCGTACAATGAGCAGTTCTTC
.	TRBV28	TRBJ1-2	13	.	CASRGAESYGYTF	TGTGCCAGCAGAGGAGCAGAGTCCTATGGCTACACCTTC
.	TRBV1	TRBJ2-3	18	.	CTSSQGLAGGLRTDTQYF	TGCACCAGCAGCCAAGGCCTAGCGGGGGGGCTTCGGACAGATACGCAGTATTTT
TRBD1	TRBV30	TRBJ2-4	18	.	CAWSVLDRARPAKNIQYF	TGTGCCTGGAGTGTCCTAGACAGGGCCCGTCCCGCCAAAAACATTCAGTACTTC
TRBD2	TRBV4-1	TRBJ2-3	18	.	CASSQILGVAGGQDTQYF	TGCGCCAGCAGCCAAATCCTCGGGGTAGCGGGGGGGCAAGATACGCAGTATTTT
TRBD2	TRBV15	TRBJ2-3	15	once	CATSRASGSTDTQYF	TGTGCCACCAGCAGAGCTAGCGGGAGCACAGATACGCAGTATTTT
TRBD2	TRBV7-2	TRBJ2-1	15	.	CASSRGLAGGGEQFF	TGTGCCAGCAGCCGCGGACTAGCGGGGGGGGGTGAGCAGTTCTTC
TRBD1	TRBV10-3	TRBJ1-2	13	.	CAISDRALPGYTF	TGTGCCATCTCGGACAGGGCCCTCCCTGGCTACACCTTC
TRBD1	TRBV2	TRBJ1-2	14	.	CASRTLGTGNGYTF	TGTGCCAGCAGAACCTTGGGGACAGGGAATGGCTACACCTTC
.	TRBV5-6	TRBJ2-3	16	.	CASSLGTVRSTDTQYF	TGTGCCAGCAGCTTGGGGACAGTTCGAAGCACAGATACGCAGTATTTT
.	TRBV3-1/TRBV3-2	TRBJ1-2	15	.	CASSRMGGTDYGYTF	TGTGCCAGCAGCCGAATGGGAGGGACCGACTATGGCTACACCTTC